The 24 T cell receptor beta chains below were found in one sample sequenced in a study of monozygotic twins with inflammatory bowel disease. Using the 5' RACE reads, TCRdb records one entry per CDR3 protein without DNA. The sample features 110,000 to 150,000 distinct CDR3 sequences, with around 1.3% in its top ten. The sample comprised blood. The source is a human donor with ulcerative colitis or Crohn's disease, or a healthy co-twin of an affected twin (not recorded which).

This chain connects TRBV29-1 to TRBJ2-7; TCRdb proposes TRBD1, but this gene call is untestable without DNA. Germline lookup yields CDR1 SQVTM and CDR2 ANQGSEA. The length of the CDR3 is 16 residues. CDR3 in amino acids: CSAEAPSGTGVYEQYF.

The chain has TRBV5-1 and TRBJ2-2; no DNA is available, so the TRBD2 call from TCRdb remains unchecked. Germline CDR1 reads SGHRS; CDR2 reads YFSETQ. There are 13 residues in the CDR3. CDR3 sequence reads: CASSAGITGELFF.

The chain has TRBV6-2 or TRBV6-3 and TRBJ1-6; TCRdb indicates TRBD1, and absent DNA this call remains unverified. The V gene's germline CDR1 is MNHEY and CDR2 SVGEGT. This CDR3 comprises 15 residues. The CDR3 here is CASSSQGESNSPLHF.

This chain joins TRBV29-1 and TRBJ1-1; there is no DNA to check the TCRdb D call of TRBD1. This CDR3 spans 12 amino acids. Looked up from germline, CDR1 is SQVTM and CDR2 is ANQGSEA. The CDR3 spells CSVGGGAPEAFF.

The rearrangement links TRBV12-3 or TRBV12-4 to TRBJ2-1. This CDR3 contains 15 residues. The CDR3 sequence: CASSVAGGVDNEQFF.

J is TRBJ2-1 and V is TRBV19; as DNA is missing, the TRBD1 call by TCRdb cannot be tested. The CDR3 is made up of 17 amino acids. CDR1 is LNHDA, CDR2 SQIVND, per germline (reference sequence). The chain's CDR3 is CASSPGGQERRRNEQFF.

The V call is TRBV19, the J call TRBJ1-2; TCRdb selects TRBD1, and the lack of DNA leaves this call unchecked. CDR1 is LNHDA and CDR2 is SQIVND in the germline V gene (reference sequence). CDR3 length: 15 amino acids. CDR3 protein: CASSTRGQGDYGYTF.

This CDR3 reads CASSLWTANTGELFF. The V and J genes are TRBV5-8 and TRBJ2-2; TCRdb designates TRBD1, a call that cannot be tested without DNA. Germline V lookup: CDR1 SGHTS, CDR2 YDEGEE. The CDR3 spans 15 residues.

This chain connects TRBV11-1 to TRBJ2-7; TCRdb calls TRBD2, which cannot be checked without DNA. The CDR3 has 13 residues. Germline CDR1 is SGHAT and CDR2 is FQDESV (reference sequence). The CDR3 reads CASSSGPTYEQYF.

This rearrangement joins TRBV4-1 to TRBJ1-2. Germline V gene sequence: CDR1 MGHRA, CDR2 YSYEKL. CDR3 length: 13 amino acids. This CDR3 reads CASSQEAPVGYTF.

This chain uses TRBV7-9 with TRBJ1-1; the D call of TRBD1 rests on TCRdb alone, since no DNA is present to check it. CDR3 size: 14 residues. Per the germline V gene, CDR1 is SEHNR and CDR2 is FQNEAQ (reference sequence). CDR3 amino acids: CASSLERGNTEAFF.

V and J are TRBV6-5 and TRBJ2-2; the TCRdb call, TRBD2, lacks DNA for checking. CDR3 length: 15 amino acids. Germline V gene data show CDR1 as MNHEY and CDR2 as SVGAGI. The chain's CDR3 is CASSYSLAQAGELFF.

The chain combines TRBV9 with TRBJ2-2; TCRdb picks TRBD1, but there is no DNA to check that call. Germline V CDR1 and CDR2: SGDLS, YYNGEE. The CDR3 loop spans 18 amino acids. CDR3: CASSVAPWDRENTGELFF.

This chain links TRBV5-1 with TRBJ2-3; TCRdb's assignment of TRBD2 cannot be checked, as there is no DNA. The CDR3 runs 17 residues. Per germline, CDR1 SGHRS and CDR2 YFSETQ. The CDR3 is CASSLVPLAARTDTQYF.

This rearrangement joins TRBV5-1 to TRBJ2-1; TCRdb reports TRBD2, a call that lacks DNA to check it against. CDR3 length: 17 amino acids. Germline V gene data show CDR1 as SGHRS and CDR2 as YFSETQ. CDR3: CASSFGLAGVSYNEQFF.

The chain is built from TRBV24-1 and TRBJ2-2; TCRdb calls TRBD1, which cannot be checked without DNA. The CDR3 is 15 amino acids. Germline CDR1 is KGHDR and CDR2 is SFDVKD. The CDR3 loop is CPTSVEKDSRFELFF.

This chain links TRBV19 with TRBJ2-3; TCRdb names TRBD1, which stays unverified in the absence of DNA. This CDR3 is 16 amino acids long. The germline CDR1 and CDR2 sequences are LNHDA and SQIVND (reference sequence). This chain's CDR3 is CASRVYPGTSTDTQYF.

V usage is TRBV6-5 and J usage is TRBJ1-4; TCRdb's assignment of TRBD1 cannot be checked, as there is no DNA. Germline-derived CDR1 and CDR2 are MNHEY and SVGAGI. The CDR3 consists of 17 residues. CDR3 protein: CASSYLPEAGVNEKLFF.

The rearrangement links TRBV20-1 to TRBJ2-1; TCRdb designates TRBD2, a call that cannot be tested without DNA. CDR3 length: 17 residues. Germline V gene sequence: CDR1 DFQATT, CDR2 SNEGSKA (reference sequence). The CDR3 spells CSAQRLAGGVGYNEQFF.

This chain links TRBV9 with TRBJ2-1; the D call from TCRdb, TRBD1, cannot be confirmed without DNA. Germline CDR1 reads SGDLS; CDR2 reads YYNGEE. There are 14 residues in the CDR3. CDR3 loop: CASSVVEGRDEQFF.

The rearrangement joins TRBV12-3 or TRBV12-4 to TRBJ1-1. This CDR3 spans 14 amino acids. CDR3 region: CASSTGRVGTEAFF.

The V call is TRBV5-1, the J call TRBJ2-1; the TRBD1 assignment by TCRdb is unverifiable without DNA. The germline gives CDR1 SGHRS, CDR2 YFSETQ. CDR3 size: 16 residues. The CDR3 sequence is CASSPMGQNSYNEQFF.

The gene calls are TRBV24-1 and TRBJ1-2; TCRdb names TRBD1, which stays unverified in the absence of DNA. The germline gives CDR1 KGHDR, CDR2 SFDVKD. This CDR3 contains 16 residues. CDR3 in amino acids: CATSDSDPGQEYGYTF.

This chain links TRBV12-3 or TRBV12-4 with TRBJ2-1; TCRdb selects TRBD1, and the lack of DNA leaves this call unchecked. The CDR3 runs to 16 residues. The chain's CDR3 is CASSLIAGPPGNEQFF.